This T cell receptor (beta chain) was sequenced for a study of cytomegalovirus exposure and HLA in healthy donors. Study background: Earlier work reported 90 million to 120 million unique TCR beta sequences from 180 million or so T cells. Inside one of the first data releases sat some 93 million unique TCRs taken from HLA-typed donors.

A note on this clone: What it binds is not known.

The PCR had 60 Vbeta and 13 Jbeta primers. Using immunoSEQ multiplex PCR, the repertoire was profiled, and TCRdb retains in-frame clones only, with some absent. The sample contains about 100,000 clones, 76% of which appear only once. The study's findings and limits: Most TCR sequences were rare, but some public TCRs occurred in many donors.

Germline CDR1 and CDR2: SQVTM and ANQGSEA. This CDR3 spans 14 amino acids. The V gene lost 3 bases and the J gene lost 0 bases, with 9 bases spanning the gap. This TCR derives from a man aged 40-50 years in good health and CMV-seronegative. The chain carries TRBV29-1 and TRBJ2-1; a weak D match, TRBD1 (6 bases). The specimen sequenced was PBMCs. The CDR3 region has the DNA TGCAGCGTTGACAGGGGAAGCTCCTACAATGAGCAGTTCTTC. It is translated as CSVDRGSSYNEQFF.